This T cell receptor (beta chain) was found in a study of control samples from healthy donors and cancer patients (dated by TCRdb to 2020 to 2022). Library method: the immunoSEQ multiplex PCR assay. TCRdb carries this immuneACCESS record with in-frame sequences only. Its versions omit some clonotypes, under half of them owing to an unresolved V gene in the studies checked, with the rest unexplained. The sample table lists about 170,000 clones, 91% of them with a count of one. Jointly, the top ten make up more than 1.3% of the sample. Inclusive of the bounding cysteine and phenylalanine, the CDR3 is 14 residues long. Only the CDR3 portion is preserved as DNA: 42 bases, with reading frame beginning at the first base. Germline trimming amounts to 11 bases on V and 4 bases on J, with 14 as the count of junction bases outside the gene matches. Concerning this clone itself: Its antigen is unknown. Base quality data are lacking; no much larger clone is found one base away.

The sequence was obtained from a woman in her thirties in good health. The V and J genes are TRBV23-1 and TRBJ2-7; 7 bases in the junction line up with TRBD1. TRBV23-1 is annotated as an ORF whose role is uncertain. Source material: blood. The CDR3 reads as follows: CADPSGTEKYEQYF. The bases read TGCGCCGACCCGTCCGGGACAGAAAAATACGAGCAGTACTTC.